This record covers a single TCR beta chain. The sample comes from a study of shared clonotypes between healthy human individuals. The repertoire was sequenced with immunoSEQ multiplex PCR; TCRdb's copy has only in-frame clones and lacks some. The sample has over 850,000 clones; approximately 78% are singletons. The CDR3 loop spans 16 amino acids. J was trimmed by 5 bases and V by 3 bases; bases with no gene match: 9. In germline, CDR1 is MDHEN, CDR2 SYDVKM. The receptor's source is a man aged 18 to 29 in good health. Some clones in this sample may be carry-over from other donors' samples. The sample comprised memory CD4+ T cells from PBMCs. The subset was: CD45RA-negative fraction. The chain uses TRBV28 and TRBJ2-1; 8 nucleotides match TRBD1. CDR3 amino acids: CASSLATGVGNNEQFF. The CDR3 DNA sequence: TGTGCCAGCAGTTTGGCGACAGGGGTTGGTAACAATGAGCAGTTCTTC.